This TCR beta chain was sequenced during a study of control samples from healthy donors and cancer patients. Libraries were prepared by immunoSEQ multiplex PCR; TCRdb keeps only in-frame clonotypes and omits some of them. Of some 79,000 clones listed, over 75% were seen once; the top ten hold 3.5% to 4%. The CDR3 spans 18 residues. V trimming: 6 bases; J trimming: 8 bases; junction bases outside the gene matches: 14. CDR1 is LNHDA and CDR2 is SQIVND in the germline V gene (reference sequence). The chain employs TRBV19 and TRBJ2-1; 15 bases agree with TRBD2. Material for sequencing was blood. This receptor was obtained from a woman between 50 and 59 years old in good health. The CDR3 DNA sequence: TGTGCCAGTAGGCCCGGGACTAGCGGGAGGACTACTATGTATGAGCAGTTCTTC. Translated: CASRPGTSGRTTMYEQFF.